The 23 T cell receptor beta chains reported below all come from one sample, sequenced in a study of cytomegalovirus exposure and HLA in healthy donors. A multiplex PCR was run with 60 Vbeta primers and 13 Jbeta primers. The protocol was immunoSEQ multiplex PCR, while the TCRdb copy is restricted to in-frame clones and leaves out a portion. Here the sample spans 130,000 to 150,000 clones, 73% being singletons. Sequences were obtained from PBMCs. The receptors derive from a human donor in good health.

This rearrangement joins TRBV7-9 to TRBJ2-3; D gene unclear. V dropped 7 bases and J dropped 2 bases, with 7 bases sitting between them. This CDR3 comprises 12 residues. From germline, CDR1 is SEHNR and CDR2 FQNEAQ (reference sequence). CDR3 sequence reads: CASTPFTDTQYF. The DNA of the CDR3 is TGTGCCAGCACCCCTTTCACAGATACGCAGTATTTT. Full variable domain (missing parts from reference TRBV7-9 and TRBJ2-3): DTGVSQNPRHKITKRGQNVTFRCDPISEHNRLYWYRQTLGQGPEFLTYFQNEAQLEKSRLLSDRFSAERPKGSFSTLEIQRTEQGDSAMYLCASTPFTDTQYFGPGTRLTVL.

This chain connects TRBV28 to TRBJ2-7; TRBD1 agrees at 7 bases. Germline CDR1 MDHEN, CDR2 SYDVKM. CDR3 length: 12 amino acids. The J segment lost 7 bases and the V segment lost 4 bases, leaving 4 bases of the junction unmatched. CDR3 DNA: TGTGCCAGCAGTTCGACAGGGTGGGAGCAGTACTTC. It translates to CASSSTGWEQYF.

The chain uses TRBV2 and TRBJ2-5, with a possible D match to TRBD1 (6 bases). Looked up from germline, CDR1 is SNHLY and CDR2 is FYNNEI. The CDR3 runs to 13 residues. V lost 5 bases and J lost 11, with 18 bases in between. CDR3 bases: TGTGCCAGCAGTTGGGGACAACTCTTAGAGCAGTACTTC. This translates into CASSWGQLLEQYF.

The rearrangement joins TRBV5-1 to TRBJ2-2; 8 bases map to TRBD1. This CDR3 region has 15 residues. J lost 0 bases, V lost 4 bases, and 2 bases had no gene match. Germline V gene sequence: CDR1 SGHRS, CDR2 YFSETQ. The DNA of the CDR3 is TGCGCCAGCAGCCCGGGACAGGCGAACACCGGGGAGCTGTTTTTT. This sequence encodes CASSPGQANTGELFF.

The V gene is TRBV10-2, the J gene TRBJ2-7; TRBD2 agrees at 12 bases. This CDR3 is 16 amino acids long. Germline values: CDR1 WSHSY, CDR2 SAAADI. Losses at the gene ends were 0 bases for V and 1 base for J; bases not matched to a gene: 1. This CDR3 reads CASSESLAGGSYEQYF. In nucleotides, the CDR3 is TGCGCCAGCAGTGAGTCGCTAGCGGGAGGGTCCTACGAGCAGTACTTC.

V gene TRBV28 combines with J gene TRBJ2-7, with 8 nucleotides matching TRBD2. The V and J ends lost 4 bases and 4 bases, in that order; junction bases with no gene match: 6. The CDR3 spans 14 residues. Germline V gene data show CDR1 as MDHEN and CDR2 as SYDVKM. CDR3 region: CASSSSAGAYEQYF. The CDR3 coding sequence is TGTGCCAGCAGTTCTTCAGCGGGGGCATACGAGCAGTACTTC.

This rearrangement joins TRBV10-2 to TRBJ2-1; 9 bases are a match to TRBD2. The ends lost 5 bases at V and 2 bases at J; junction bases unmatched: 4. The germline V gene has CDR1 WSHSY and CDR2 SAAADI. The CDR3 runs 15 residues. CDR3 loop: CASSFRTSAYNEQFF. DNA of the CDR3: TGCGCCAGCAGTTTCCGGACTAGCGCCTACAATGAGCAGTTCTTC.

The V and J genes are TRBV29-1 and TRBJ2-2; possible D gene TRBD1, 6 bases. The germline V gene encodes CDR1 SQVTM and CDR2 ANQGSEA. The CDR3 has 13 residues. Trimming stripped 6 bases from V and 5 bases from J, with 13 bases between. The CDR3 protein is CSVAGDLTGELFF. CDR3 sequence (DNA): TGCAGCGTGGCAGGGGACCTTACCGGGGAGCTGTTTTTT.

This chain uses TRBV7-6 with TRBJ1-1, with D unclear. This CDR3 is built from 14 residues. Germline CDR1 is SGHVS and CDR2 is FNYEAQ. Deletions cut 3 bases from V and 2 bases from J, with 10 bases between. CDR3 amino acids: CASSFGVQNTEAFF. The DNA of the CDR3 is TGTGCCAGCAGCTTCGGGGTACAAAACACTGAAGCTTTCTTT.

V gene TRBV11-3 combines with J gene TRBJ2-1, with a possible D match to TRBD2 (6 bases). Trimming pared 5 bases from V and 7 bases from J, leaving 15 bases between. The CDR3 sequence is 14 residues long. Per germline, CDR1 SGHNT and CDR2 YENEEA. CDR3 bases: TGTGCCAGCAGCCCGCGACTAGTGGGAAATGAGCAGTTCTTC. Its translation: CASSPRLVGNEQFF.

This clone was observed a few times. This rearrangement joins TRBV7-2 to TRBJ1-2; D ambiguous. Germline assignment: CDR1 SGHTA and CDR2 FQGNSA. The CDR3 consists of 12 residues. V shed 4 bases and J shed 0 bases, with 3 bases lying between them. CDR3 in amino acids: CASSSTNYGYTF. Written as DNA, the CDR3 is TGTGCCAGCAGCTCCACTAACTATGGCTACACCTTC.

This clone was picked up one time. The chain has TRBV12-5 and TRBJ1-5; D might be TRBD1 (5 bases). V was shortened by 0 bases and J by 2 bases, with 17 bases between the two germline ends. Germline V gene sequence: CDR1 LGHNT, CDR2 FRNRAP. The CDR3 extends over 18 amino acids. CDR3 coding DNA: TGTGCTAGTGGTTTGGTACTAGGGAGGGGCCAAGGCAATCAGCCCCAGCATTTT. It specifies CASGLVLGRGQGNQPQHF.

The rearrangement uses TRBV18 and TRBJ2-7; 9 positions agree with TRBD1. The germline V gene encodes CDR1 KGHSH and CDR2 LQKENI. This CDR3 spans 14 amino acids. After removal of 2 bases from V and 3 bases from J, the junction contained 2 bases not matched to a gene. CDR3 nucleotides: TGTGCCAGCTCACCAGGGACAGGGTTCTACGAGCAGTACTTC. The encoded protein is CASSPGTGFYEQYF.

CDR3 coding DNA: TGCGCCAGCAGCCGGGGGGCTCAAGAGACCCAGTACTTC. It encodes CASSRGAQETQYF. The V gene is TRBV5-1, the J gene TRBJ2-5, with D possibly TRBD2 on 7 matching bases. CDR3 length: 13 residues. Germline CDR1 SGHRS, CDR2 YFSETQ. V was cut by 4 bases and J by 2 bases, with 9 bases left in between.

CDR3 residues: CASSLEASSDTQYF. CDR3 sequence (DNA): TGCGCCAGCAGCTTGGAGGCCTCTAGCGATACGCAGTATTTT. V is TRBV5-1 and J is TRBJ2-3; maybe TRBD2 (5 bases). V was cut by 0 bases and J by 6 bases, with 11 bases left in between. CDR3 length: 14 residues. Germline CDR1 is SGHRS and CDR2 is YFSETQ. The full variable domain, rest sourced from reference TRBV5-1 and TRBJ2-3, is KAGVTQTPRYLIKTRGQQVTLSCSPISGHRSVSWYQQTPGQGLQFLFEYFSETQRNKGNFPGRFSGRQFSNSRSEMNVSTLELGDSALYLCASSLEASSDTQYFGPGTRLTVL.

V usage is TRBV27 and J usage is TRBJ2-7, with 11 bases matching TRBD2. The trim removed 2 bases at V and 3 bases at J, leaving 3 bases unmatched. In germline, CDR1 is MNHEY, CDR2 SMNVEV (reference sequence). The CDR3 runs 15 residues. The CDR3 DNA sequence: TGTGCCAGCAGTTTAGTCGGACTAGCGGGCTACGAGCAGTACTTC. This gives the protein CASSLVGLAGYEQYF.

The chain uses TRBV10-2 and TRBJ2-1; TRBD2 agrees at 8 bases. Trimming took 8 bases from V and 4 from J; bases not matched to a gene: 10. The V gene's germline CDR1 is WSHSY and CDR2 SAAADI. The CDR3 has 15 amino acids. Here the CDR3 reads CASAISGKSYNEQFF. The DNA for the CDR3 is TGCGCCAGCGCTATTAGCGGGAAGTCTTACAATGAGCAGTTCTTC.

The chain uses TRBV6-6 and TRBJ2-1; 11 positions agree with TRBD2. The CDR3 has 16 amino acids. Germline V gene data show CDR1 as MNHNY and CDR2 as SVGAGI (reference sequence). V dropped 2 bases and J dropped 10; count of bases not matched to a gene: 10. CDR3 coding DNA: TGTGCCAGCAGTTACCTAGCGGGGGGTTCCAATCGAGAGCAGTTCTTC. Translation gives CASSYLAGGSNREQFF.

V gene TRBV7-9 combines with J gene TRBJ2-2; maybe TRBD2 (5 bases). Germline CDR1 reads SEHNR; CDR2 reads FQNEAQ (reference sequence). Trimming took 5 bases from V and 1 from J, leaving 17 bases between them. CDR3 length: 17 amino acids. CDR3 in amino acids: CASSPRASRRNTGELFF. DNA for the CDR3: TGTGCCAGCAGCCCGAGGGCCAGCAGGCGGAACACCGGGGAGCTGTTTTTT.

The chain joins TRBV13 to TRBJ2-4; D ambiguous. This CDR3 has 17 amino acids. The V gene's germline CDR1 is PRHDT and CDR2 FYEKMQ (reference sequence). Deletions cut 0 bases from V and 0 bases from J, with 12 bases between. The CDR3: CASSLGAYSGAKNIQYF. The CDR3 DNA follows: TGTGCCAGCAGCTTAGGAGCCTATTCGGGAGCCAAAAACATTCAGTACTTC.

The chain links TRBV7-8 to TRBJ2-7; D is uncertain. The CDR3 runs 12 residues. Trimming shortened V by 1 base and J by 3 bases, and 4 bases separated the two germline ends. Germline CDR1 reads SGHVS; CDR2 reads FQNEAQ. The CDR3 sequence is CASSLESYEQYF. The CDR3 DNA reads TGTGCCAGCAGCTTAGAGAGCTACGAGCAGTACTTC. Supplemented by reference TRBV7-8 and TRBJ2-7, the full variable domain reads GAGVSQSPRYKVAKRGQDVALRCDPISGHVSLFWYQQALGQGPEFLTYFQNEAQLDKSGLPSDRFFAERPEGSVSTLKIQRTQQEDSAVYLCASSLESYEQYFGPGTRLTVT.

The chain carries TRBV10-3 and TRBJ2-6, with a weak D call TRBD1 (5 bases). V lost 4 bases and J 2 bases, leaving 18 bases between the germline ends. Looked up from germline, CDR1 is ENHRY and CDR2 is SYGVKD. CDR3 length equals 18 residues. DNA of the CDR3: TGTGCCATCAGTGGGGGAAGGGGTCCCGGTACTGGGGCCAACGTCCTGACTTTC. Its translation is CAISGGRGPGTGANVLTF.

V and J are TRBV18 and TRBJ1-3, with a tentative D call TRBD1 (5 bases). The CDR3 has 16 residues. V was clipped by 6 bases and J by 0 bases, with 15 bases between them. The germline CDR1 and CDR2 sequences are KGHSH and LQKENI. The CDR3 DNA sequence: TGTGCCAGCTCTCCAATTGTAGGGGACTCTGGAAACACCATATATTTT. The encoded protein is CASSPIVGDSGNTIYF.